The present T cell receptor beta chain was sequenced within a study of T cells in localized non-small cell lung cancer. Broader study findings: Multi-region tumor sequencing was not done, so intratumor heterogeneity could not be excluded. Uninvolved adjacent lung had more T cell clonality than any other tissue, topping tumor. Out of the top 100 tumor clones, a median approximately 57 were seen in adjacent lung. Longer overall survival was linked to higher blood T cell density.

CDR1 and CDR2 (germline): SGHRS, YFSETQ. CDR3 length equals 19 residues. With 2 bases clipped from V and 0 bases from J, the junction kept 6 bases outside the gene matches. Assay: immunoSEQ multiplex PCR; the TCRdb copy retains only in-frame clones and omits some. The sample has 45,000 to 50,000 clones; about 85% are singletons. A note on this clone: The antigen is undetermined.

This material consisted of PBMCs, taken before any cancer treatment. This receptor was obtained from a man between 35 and 75 years old with stage II lung adenocarcinoma. The chain has TRBV5-1 and TRBJ2-6, with 12 bases identical to TRBD2. CDR3 sequence: CASSFSGLAGSSGANVLTF. The CDR3 nucleotides read TGCGCCAGCAGCTTTTCCGGACTAGCGGGGTCCTCTGGGGCCAACGTCCTGACTTTC.